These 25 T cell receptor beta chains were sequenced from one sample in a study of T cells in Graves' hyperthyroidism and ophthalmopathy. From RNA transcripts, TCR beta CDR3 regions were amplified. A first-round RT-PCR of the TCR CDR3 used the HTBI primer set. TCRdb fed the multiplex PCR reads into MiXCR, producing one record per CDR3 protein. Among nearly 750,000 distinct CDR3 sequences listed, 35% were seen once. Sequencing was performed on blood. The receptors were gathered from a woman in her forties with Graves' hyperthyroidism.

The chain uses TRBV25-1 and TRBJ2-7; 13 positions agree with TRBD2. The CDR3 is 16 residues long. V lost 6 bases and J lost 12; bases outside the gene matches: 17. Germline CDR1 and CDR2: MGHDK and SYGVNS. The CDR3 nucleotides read TGTGCCAGCAGGGTGGCCGGAGGACTAGCGGGAGAAGAGGCGTACTTC. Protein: CASRVAGGLAGEEAYF.

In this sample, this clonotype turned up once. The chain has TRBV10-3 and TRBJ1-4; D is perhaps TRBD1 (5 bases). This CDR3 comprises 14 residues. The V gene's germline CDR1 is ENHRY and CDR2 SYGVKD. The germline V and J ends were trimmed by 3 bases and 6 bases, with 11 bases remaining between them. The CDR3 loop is CAISEWGVDEKLFF. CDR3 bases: TGTGCCATCAGTGAATGGGGGGTGGATGAAAAACTGTTTTTT.

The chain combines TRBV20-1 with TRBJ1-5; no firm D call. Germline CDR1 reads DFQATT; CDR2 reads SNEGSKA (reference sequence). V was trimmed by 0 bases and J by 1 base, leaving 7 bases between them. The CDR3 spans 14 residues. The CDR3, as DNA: TGCAGTGCTAGAGAGGTGCGCAGCAATCAGCCCCAGCATTTT. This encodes CSAREVRSNQPQHF.

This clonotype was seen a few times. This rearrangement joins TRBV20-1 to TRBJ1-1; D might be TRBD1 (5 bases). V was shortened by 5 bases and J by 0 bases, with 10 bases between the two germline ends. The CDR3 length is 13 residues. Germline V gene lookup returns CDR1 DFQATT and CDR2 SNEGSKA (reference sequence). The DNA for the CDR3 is TGCAGTGCTTCCAGGGAGCTGAACACTGAAGCTTTCTTT. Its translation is CSASRELNTEAFF.

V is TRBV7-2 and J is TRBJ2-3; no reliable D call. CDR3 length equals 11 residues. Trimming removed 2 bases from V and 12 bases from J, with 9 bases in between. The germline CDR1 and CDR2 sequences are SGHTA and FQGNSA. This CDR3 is CASSLSGPQYF. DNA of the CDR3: TGTGCCAGCAGCTTATCGGGCCCACAGTATTTT.

CDR3 region: CASSLEGSIYGYTF. In DNA form, the CDR3 reads TGCGCCAGCAGCTTGGAGGGGTCGATCTATGGCTACACCTTC. The V call is TRBV5-1, the J call TRBJ1-2, with D possibly matching TRBD1 (5 bases). With 0 bases removed from V and 4 bases from J, the gap between germline ends came to 10 bases. Germline-derived CDR1 and CDR2 are SGHRS and YFSETQ. The CDR3 spans 14 residues.

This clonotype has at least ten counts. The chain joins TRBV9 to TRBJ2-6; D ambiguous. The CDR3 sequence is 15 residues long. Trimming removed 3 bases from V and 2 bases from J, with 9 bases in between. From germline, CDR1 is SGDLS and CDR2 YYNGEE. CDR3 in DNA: TGTGCCAGCAGCGCCTTGTGGCCTGGGGCCAACGTCCTGACTTTC. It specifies CASSALWPGANVLTF.

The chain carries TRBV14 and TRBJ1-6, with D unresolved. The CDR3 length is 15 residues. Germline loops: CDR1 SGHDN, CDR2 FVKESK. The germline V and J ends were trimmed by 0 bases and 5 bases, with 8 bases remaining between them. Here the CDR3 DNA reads TGTGCCAGCAGCCAAGATTTTGACAATAATTCACCCCTCCACTTT. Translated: CASSQDFDNNSPLHF.

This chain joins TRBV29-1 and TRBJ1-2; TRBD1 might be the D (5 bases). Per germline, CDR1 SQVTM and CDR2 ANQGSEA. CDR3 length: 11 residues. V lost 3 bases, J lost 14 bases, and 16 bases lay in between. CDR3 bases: TGCAGCGTTGACGACGGGACCGAGGAAACCTTC. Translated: CSVDDGTEETF.

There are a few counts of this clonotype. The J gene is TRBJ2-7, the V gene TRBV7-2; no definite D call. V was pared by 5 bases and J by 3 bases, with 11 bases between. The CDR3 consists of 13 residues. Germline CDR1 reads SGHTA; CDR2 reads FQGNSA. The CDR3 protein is CASSPPVLYEQYF. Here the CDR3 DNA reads TGTGCCAGCAGCCCCCCTGTACTCTACGAGCAGTACTTC. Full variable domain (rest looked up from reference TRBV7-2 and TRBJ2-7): GAGVSQSPSNKVTEKGKDVELRCDPISGHTALYWYRQSLGQGLEFLIYFQGNSAPDKSGLPSDRFSAERTGGSVSTLTIQRTQQEDSAVYLCASSPPVLYEQYFGPGTRLTVT.

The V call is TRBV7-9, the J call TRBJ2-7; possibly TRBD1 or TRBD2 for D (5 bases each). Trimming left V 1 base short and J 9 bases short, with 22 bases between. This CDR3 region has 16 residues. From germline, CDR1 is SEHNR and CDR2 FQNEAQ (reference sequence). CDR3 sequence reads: CASSLVRGSKGPPQYF. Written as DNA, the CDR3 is TGTGCCAGCAGCTTAGTTCGGGGCTCCAAGGGGCCTCCGCAGTACTTC.

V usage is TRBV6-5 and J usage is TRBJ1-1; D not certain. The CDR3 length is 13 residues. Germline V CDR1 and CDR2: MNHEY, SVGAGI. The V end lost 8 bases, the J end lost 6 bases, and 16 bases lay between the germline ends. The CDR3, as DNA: TGTGCCAGCCGCCCCATACTTGAATCTGAAGCTTTCTTT. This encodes CASRPILESEAFF.

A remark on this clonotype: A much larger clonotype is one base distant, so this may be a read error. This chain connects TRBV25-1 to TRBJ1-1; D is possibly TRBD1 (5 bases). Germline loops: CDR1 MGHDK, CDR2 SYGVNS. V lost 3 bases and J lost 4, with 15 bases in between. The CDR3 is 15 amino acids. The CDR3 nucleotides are TGTGCCAGCAGTGAGGGAGGGGATTGGGGCACTGAAGCTTTCTTT. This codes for CASSEGGDWGTEAFF. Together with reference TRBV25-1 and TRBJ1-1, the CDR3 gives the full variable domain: EADIYQTPRYLVIGTGKKITLECSQTMGHDKMYWYQQDPGMELHLIHYSYGVNSTEKGDLSSESTVSRIRTEHFPLTLESARPSHTSQYLCASSEGGDWGTEAFFGQGTRLTVV.

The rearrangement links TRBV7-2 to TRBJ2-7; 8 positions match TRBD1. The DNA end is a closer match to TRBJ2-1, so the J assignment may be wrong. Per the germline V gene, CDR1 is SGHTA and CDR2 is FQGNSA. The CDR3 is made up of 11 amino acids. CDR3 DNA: TGTGCCAGCAGCGGACAGGGTGAGCAGTTCTTC. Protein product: CASSGQGEQFF.

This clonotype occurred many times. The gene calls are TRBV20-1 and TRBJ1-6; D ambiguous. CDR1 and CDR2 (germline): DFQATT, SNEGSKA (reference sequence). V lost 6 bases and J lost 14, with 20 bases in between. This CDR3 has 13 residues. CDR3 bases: TGCAGTGCCGGTCTGTCCTGGGCGGAAACCCTCCACTTT. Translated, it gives CSAGLSWAETLHF.

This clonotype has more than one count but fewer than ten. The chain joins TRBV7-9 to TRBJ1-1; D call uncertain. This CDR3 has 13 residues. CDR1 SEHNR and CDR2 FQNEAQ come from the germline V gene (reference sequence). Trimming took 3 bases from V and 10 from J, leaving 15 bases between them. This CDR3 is CASSFKTQPVAFF. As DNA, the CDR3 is TGTGCCAGCAGCTTCAAGACGCAACCCGTAGCTTTCTTT. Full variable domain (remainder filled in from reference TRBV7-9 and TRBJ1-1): DTGVSQNPRHKITKRGQNVTFRCDPISEHNRLYWYRQTLGQGPEFLTYFQNEAQLEKSRLLSDRFSAERPKGSFSTLEIQRTEQGDSAMYLCASSFKTQPVAFFGQGTRLTVV.

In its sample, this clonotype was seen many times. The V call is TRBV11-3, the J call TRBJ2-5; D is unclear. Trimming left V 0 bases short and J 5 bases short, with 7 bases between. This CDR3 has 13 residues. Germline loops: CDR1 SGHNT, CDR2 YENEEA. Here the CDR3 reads CASSLEERETQYF. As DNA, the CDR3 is TGTGCCAGCAGCTTAGAGGAGAGGGAGACCCAGTACTTC.

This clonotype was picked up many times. For the CDR3, the DNA is TGTGCCAGCAGTTACAGTCAGGGCGGTAATTCACCCCTCCACTTT. Amino acids: CASSYSQGGNSPLHF. The rearrangement links TRBV6-5 to TRBJ1-6; possible D gene TRBD1, 5 bases. The CDR3 contains 15 residues. Trimming stripped 2 bases from V and 6 bases from J, with 11 bases between. The V gene's germline CDR1 is MNHEY and CDR2 SVGAGI.

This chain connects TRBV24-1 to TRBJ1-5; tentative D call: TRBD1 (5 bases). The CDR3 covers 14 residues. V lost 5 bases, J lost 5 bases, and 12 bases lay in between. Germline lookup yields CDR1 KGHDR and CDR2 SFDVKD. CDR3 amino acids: CATSVAGRDQPQHF. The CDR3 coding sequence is TGTGCCACCAGTGTTGCAGGGAGGGATCAGCCCCAGCATTTT.

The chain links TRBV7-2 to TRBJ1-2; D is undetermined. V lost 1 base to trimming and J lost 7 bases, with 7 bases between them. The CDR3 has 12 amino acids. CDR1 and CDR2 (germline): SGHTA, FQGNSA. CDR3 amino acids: CASSLDLPGYTF. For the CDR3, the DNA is TGTGCCAGCAGCTTAGATCTACCTGGCTACACCTTC.

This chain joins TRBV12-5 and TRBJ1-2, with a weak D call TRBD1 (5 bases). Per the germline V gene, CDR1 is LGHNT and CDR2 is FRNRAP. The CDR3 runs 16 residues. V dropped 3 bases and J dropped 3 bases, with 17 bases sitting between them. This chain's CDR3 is CASGFPPGGSDYGYTF. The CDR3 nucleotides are TGTGCTAGTGGTTTCCCTCCTGGGGGGTCCGACTATGGCTACACCTTC.

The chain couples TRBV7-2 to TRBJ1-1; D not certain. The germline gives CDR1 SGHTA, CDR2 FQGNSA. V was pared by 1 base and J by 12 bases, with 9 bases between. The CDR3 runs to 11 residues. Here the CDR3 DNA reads TGTGCCAGCAGCTTAGGGCTCGCAACTTTCTTT. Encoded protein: CASSLGLATFF. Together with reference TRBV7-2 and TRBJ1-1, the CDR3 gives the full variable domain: GAGVSQSPSNKVTEKGKDVELRCDPISGHTALYWYRQSLGQGLEFLIYFQGNSAPDKSGLPSDRFSAERTGGSVSTLTIQRTQQEDSAVYLCASSLGLATFFGQGTRLTVV.

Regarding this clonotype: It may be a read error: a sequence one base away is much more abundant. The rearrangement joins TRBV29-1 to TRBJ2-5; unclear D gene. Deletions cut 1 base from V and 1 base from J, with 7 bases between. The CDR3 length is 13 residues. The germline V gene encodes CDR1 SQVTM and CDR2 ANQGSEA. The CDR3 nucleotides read TGCAGCGTTGAAGCCTCGACCCAAGAGACCCAGTACTTC. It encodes CSVEASTQETQYF. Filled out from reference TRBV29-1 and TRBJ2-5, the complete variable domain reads SAVISQKPSRDICQRGTSLTIQCQVDSQVTMMFWYRQQPGQSLTLIATANQGSEATYESGFVIDKFPISRPNLTFSTLTVSNMSPEDSSIYLCSVEASTQETQYFGPGTRLLVL.

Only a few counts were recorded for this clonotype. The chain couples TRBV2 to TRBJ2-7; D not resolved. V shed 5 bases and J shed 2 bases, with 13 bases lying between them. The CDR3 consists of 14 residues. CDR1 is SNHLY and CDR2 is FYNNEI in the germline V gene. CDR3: CASSFDRRTYEQYF. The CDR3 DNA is TGTGCCAGCAGTTTCGATAGGCGAACCTACGAGCAGTACTTC.

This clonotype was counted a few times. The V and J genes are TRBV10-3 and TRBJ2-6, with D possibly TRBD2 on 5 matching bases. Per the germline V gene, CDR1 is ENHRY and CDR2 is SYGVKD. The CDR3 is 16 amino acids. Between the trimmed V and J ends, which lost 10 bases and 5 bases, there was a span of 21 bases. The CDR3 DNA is TGTGCCAGCCAAAGGGCGCCTAGAGGGTGGGCCAACGTCCTGACTTTC. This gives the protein CASQRAPRGWANVLTF.